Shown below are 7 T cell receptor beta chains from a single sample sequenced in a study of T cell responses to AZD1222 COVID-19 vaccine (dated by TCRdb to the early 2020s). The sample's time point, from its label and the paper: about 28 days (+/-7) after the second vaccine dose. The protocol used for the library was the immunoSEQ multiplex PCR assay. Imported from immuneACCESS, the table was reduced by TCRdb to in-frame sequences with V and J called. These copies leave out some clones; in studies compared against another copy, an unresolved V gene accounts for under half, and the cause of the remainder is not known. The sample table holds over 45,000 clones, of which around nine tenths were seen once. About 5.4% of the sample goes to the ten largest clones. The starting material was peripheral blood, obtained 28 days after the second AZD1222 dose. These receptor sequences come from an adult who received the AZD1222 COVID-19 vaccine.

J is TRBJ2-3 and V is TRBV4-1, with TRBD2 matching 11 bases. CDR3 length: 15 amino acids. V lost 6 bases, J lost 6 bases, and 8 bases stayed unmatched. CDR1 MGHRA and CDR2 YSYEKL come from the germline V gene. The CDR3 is CASSATSGSMDTQYF. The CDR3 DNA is TGCGCCAGCAGTGCAACTAGCGGGAGTATGGATACGCAGTATTTT.

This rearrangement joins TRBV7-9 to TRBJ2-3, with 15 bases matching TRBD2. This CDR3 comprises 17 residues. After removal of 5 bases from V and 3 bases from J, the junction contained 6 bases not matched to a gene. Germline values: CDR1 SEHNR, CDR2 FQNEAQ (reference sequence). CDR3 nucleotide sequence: TGTGCCAGCAGCATCGGGACTAGCGGGAGGAGGACAGATACGCAGTATTTT. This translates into CASSIGTSGRRTDTQYF.

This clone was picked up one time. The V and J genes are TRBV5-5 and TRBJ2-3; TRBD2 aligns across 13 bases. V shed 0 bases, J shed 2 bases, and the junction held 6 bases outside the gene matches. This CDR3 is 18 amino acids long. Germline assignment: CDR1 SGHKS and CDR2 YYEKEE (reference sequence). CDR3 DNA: TGTGCCAGCAGCTTGGATTGGGGACTAGCGGGGTCCACAGATACGCAGTATTTT. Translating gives CASSLDWGLAGSTDTQYF.

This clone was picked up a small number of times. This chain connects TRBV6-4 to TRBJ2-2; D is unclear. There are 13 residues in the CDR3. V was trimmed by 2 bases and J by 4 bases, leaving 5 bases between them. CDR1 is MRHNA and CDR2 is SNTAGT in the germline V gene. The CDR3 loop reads CASSDPPTGELFF. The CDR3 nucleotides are TGTGCCAGCAGTGACCCACCCACCGGGGAGCTGTTTTTT.

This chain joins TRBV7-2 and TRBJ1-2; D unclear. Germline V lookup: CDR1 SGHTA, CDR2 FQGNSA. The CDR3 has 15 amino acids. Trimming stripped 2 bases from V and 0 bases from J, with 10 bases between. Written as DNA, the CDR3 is TGTGCCAGCAGCTTACGGGCCAGAACTAACTATGGCTACACCTTC. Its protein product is CASSLRARTNYGYTF.

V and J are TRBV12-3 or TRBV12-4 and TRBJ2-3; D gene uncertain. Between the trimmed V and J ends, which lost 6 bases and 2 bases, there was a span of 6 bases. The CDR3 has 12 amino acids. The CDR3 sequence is CASSSTTDTQYF. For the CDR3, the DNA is TGTGCCAGCAGCTCGACCACAGATACGCAGTATTTT.

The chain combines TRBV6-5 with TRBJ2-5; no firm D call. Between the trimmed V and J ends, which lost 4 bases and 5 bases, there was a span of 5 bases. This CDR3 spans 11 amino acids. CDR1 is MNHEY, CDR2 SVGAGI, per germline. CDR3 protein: CASSSSETQYF. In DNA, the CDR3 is TGTGCCAGCAGTTCCAGTGAGACCCAGTACTTC.